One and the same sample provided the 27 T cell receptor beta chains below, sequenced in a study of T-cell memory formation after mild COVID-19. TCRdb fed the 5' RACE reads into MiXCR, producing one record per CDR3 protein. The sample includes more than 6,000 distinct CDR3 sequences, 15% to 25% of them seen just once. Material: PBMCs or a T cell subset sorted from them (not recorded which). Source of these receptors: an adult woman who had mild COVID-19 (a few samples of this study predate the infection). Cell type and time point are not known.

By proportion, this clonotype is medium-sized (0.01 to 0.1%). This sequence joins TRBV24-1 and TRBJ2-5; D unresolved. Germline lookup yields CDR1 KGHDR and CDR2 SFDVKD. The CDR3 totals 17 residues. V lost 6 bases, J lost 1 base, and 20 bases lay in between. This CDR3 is CATSPARIGLGQETQYF. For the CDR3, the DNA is TGTGCCACCAGTCCCGCTCGGATTGGCCTTGGCCAAGAGACCCAGTACTTC.

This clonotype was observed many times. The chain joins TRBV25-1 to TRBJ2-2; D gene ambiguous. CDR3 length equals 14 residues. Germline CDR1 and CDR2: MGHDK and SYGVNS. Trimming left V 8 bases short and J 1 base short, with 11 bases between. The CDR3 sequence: CASGYDWNTGELFF. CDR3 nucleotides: TGTGCCAGCGGGTATGACTGGAACACCGGGGAGCTGTTTTTT. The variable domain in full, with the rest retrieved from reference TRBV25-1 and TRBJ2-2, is EADIYQTPRYLVIGTGKKITLECSQTMGHDKMYWYQQDPGMELHLIHYSYGVNSTEKGDLSSESTVSRIRTEHFPLTLESARPSHTSQYLCASGYDWNTGELFFGEGSRLTVL.

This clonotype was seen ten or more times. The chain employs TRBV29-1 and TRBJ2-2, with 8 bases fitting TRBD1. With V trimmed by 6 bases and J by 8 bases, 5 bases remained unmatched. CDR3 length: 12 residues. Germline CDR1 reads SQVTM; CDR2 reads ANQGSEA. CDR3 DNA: TGCAGCGTCGACAGGGGTTCGGGGGAGCTGTTTTTT. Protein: CSVDRGSGELFF.

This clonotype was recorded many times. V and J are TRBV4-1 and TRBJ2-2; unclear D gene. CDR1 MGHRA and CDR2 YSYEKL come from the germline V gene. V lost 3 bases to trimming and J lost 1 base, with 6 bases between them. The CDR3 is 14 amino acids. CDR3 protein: CASSQVRNTGELFF. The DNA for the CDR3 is TGCGCCAGCAGCCAGGTTAGGAACACCGGGGAGCTGTTTTTT.

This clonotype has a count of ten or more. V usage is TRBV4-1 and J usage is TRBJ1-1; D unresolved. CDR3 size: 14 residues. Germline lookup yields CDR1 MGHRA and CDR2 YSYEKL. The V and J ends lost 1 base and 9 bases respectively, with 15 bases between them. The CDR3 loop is CASSQGGEGGKAFF. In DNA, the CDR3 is TGCGCCAGCAGCCAAGGTGGAGAGGGAGGGAAAGCTTTCTTT.

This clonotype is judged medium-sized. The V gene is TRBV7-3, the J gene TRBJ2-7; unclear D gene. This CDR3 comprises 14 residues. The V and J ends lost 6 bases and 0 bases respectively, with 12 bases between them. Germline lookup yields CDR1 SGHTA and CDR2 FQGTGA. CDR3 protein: CASSPTRDSYEQYF. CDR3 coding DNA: TGTGCCAGCAGTCCCACCAGAGACTCCTACGAGCAGTACTTC.

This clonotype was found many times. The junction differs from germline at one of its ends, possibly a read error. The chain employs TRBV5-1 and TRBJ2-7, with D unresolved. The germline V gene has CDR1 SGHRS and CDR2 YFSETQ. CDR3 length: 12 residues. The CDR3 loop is CVSSTTVHEQYF. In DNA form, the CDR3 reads TGCGTCAGCAGTACGACTGTCCACGAGCAGTACTTC.

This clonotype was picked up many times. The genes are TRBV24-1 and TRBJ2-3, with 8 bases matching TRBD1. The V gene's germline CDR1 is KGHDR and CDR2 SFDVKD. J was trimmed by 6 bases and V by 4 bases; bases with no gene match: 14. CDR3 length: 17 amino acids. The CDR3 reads CATSESGTGGFYDTQYF. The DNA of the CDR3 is TGTGCCACCAGTGAATCTGGGACAGGAGGATTCTACGATACGCAGTATTTT.

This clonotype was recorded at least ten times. Written as DNA, the CDR3 is TGTGCCTGGAGTGTACTCTGGCTGGGTGGCTACACCTTC. Translation: CAWSVLWLGGYTF. The V gene is TRBV30, the J gene TRBJ1-2; D gene unclear. The germline V gene has CDR1 GTSNPN and CDR2 SVGIG (reference sequence). V lost 0 bases and J lost 7, with 12 bases in between. CDR3 length: 13 amino acids.

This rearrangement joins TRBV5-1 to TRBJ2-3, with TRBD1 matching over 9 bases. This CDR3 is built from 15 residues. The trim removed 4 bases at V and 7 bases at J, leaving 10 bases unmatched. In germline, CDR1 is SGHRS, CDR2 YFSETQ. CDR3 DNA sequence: TGCGCCAGCAGCCCAACTGGACAGGGGCTGCATACGCAGTATTTT. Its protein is CASSPTGQGLHTQYF. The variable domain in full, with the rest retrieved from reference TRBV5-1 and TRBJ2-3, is KAGVTQTPRYLIKTRGQQVTLSCSPISGHRSVSWYQQTPGQGLQFLFEYFSETQRNKGNFPGRFSGRQFSNSRSEMNVSTLELGDSALYLCASSPTGQGLHTQYFGPGTRLTVL.

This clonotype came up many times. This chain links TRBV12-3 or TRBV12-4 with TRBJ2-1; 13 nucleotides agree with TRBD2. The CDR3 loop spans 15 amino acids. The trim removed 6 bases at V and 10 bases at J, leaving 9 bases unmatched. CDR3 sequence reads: CASSPGLAGSGEQFF. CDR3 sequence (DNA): TGTGCCAGCAGCCCGGGACTAGCGGGATCTGGGGAGCAGTTCTTC.

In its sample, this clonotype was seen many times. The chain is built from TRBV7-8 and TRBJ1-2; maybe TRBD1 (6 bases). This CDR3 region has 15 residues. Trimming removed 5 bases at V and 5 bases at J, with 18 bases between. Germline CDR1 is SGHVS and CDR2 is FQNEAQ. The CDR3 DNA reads TGTGCCAGCAGCCCGACCGGGGGGCAAGGATATGGCTACACCTTC. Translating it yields CASSPTGGQGYGYTF.

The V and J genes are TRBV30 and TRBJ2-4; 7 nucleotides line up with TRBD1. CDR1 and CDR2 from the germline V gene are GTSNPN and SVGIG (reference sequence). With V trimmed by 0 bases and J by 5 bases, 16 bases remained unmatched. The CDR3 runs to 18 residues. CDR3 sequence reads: CAWSVGQRTLTGQNIQYF. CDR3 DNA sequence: TGTGCCTGGAGTGTGGGACAGCGGACTCTAACGGGGCAAAACATTCAGTACTTC.

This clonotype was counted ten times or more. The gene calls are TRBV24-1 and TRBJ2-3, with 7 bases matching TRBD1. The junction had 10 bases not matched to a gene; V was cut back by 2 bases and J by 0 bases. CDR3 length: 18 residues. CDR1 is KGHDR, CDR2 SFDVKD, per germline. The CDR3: CATSDSDPGQTSTDTQYF. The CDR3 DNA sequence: TGTGCCACCAGTGATTCAGACCCGGGACAGACTAGCACAGATACGCAGTATTTT.

The CDR3 DNA sequence: TGCAGTGCTAGACCCTATCGGGGGACGGGACTAGCGGGGAGCACAGATACGCAGTATTTT. Its protein product is CSARPYRGTGLAGSTDTQYF. This chain uses TRBV20-1 with TRBJ2-3, with TRBD2 matching 13 bases. Trimming cost V 2 bases and J 0 bases; bases outside gene matches: 14. This CDR3 has 20 residues. The germline V gene has CDR1 DFQATT and CDR2 SNEGSKA (reference sequence).

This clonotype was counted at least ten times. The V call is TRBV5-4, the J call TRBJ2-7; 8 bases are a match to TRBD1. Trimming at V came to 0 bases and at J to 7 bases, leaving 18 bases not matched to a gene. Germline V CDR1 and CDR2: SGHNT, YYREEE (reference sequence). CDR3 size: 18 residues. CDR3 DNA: TGTGCCAGCAGCTTGGGACTCGTTACCGGACAGGGCCTGAGGGAGCAGTACTTC. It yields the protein CASSLGLVTGQGLREQYF.

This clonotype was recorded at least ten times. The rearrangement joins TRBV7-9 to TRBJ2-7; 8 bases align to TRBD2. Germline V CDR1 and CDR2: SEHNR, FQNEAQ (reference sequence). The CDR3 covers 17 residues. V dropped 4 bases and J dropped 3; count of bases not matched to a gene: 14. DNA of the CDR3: TGTGCCAGCAGCTCAACCAGGACTAAGCGGGGGTACTACGAGCAGTACTTC. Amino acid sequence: CASSSTRTKRGYYEQYF.

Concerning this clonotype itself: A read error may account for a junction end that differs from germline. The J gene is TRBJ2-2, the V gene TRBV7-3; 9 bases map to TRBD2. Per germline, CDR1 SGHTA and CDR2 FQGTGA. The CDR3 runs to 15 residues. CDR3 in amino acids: CASSSSAGGTWELFF. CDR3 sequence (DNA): TGTGCCAGCAGCTCCTCAGCGGGGGGCACCTGGGAGCTGTTTTTT.

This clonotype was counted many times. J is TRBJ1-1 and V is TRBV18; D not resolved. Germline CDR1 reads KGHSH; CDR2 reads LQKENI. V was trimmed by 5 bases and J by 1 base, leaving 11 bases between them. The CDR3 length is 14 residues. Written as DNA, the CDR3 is TGTGCCAGCTCAGGGCCGCCGAAGAACACTGAAGCTTTCTTT. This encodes CASSGPPKNTEAFF.

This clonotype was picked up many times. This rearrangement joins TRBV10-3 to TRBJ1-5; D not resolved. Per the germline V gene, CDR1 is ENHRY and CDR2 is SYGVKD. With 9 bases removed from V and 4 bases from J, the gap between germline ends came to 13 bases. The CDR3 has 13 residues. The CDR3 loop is CAIGTALNQPQHF. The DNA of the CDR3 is TGTGCCATAGGAACAGCCCTTAATCAGCCCCAGCATTTT.

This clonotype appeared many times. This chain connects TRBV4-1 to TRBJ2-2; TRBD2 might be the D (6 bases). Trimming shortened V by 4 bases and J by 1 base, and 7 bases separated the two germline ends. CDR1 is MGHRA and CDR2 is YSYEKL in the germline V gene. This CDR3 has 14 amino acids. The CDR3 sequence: CASSLAENTGELFF. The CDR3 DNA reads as TGCGCCAGCAGCCTAGCGGAGAACACCGGGGAGCTGTTTTTT.

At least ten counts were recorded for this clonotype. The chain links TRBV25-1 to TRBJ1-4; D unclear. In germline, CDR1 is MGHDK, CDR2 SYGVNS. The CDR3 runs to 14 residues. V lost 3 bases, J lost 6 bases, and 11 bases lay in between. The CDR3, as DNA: TGTGCCAGCAGTGACTGGGAATTGGATGAAAAACTGTTTTTT. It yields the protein CASSDWELDEKLFF.

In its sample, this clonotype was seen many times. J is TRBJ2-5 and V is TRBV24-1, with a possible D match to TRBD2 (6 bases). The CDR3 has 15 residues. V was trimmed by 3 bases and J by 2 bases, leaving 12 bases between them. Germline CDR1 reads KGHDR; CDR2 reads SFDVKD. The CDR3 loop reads CATSDGGTEQETQYF. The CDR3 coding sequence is TGTGCCACCAGTGATGGCGGGACGGAACAAGAGACCCAGTACTTC.

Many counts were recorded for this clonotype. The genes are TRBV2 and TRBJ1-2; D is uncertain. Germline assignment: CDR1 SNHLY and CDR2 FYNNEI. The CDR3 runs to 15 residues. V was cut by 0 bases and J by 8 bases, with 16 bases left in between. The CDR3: CASSEALGRLSGYTF. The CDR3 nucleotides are TGTGCCAGCAGTGAAGCGCTCGGCAGGCTATCGGGCTACACCTTC.

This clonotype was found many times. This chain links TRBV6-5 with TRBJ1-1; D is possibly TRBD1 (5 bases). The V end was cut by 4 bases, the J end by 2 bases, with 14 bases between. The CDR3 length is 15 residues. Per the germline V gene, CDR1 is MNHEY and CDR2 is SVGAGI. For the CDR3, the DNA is TGTGCCAGCAGTTCCCCCGCCAGGGCAAACACTGAAGCTTTCTTT. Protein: CASSSPARANTEAFF.

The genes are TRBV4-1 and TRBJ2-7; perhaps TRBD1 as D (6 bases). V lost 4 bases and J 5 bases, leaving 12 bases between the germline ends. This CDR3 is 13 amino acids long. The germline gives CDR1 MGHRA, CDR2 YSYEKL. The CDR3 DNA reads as TGCGCCAGCAGCCTGGGGGCGTCCAACGAGCAGTACTTC. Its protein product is CASSLGASNEQYF.

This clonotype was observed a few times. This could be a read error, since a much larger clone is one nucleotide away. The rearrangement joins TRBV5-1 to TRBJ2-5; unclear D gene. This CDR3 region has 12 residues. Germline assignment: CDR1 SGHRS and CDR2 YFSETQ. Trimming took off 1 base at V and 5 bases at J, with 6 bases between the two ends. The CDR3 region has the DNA TGCGCCAGCAGCTTGAGACACGAGACCCAGTACTTC. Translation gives CASSLRHETQYF.